Listed below are T cell receptor beta chains from one sample, sequenced in a study of cytomegalovirus exposure and HLA in healthy donors. Method: immunoSEQ multiplex PCR; TCRdb's copy keeps in-frame clones and lacks some. The sample spans 180,000 or so clones; the ten largest clones claim approximately 0.74%. Sequencing was done on a sample of PBMCs. The receptors originated from a boy aged 5 to 17 in good health and CMV-seronegative. Both conserved end residues are part of each CDR3. A D gene is named only where the DNA matches it firmly.

v_gene	j_gene	d_gene	CDR3nt	CDR3aa
TRBV28	TRBJ1-6	.	TGTGCCAGCAGGGGCACTCAGGGGTCGGGATCACCCCTCCACTTT	CASRGTQGSGSPLHF
TRBV19	TRBJ1-5	TRBD1	TGTGCCAGTAGTATCGGACAGGCTCGTCAGCCCCAGCATTTT	CASSIGQARQPQHF
TRBV9	TRBJ1-3	.	TGTGCCAGCAGCGTCCAGCCACAGCCCTCTGGAAACACCATATATTTT	CASSVQPQPSGNTIYF
TRBV19	TRBJ2-1	.	TGTGCCAGTAGAAAAAATGGCCGGGGATGGGTTTCTGAGCAGTTCTTC	CASRKNGRGWVSEQFF
TRBV7-8	TRBJ1-2	.	TGTGCCAGCAGCCCTAGTTCAGCCTACTATGGCTACACCTTC	CASSPSSAYYGYTF
TRBV27	TRBJ1-4	.	TGTGCCAGCAGTTTCACCGGGGGGAAACTGTTTTTT	CASSFTGGKLFF
TRBV7-2	TRBJ2-7	.	TGTGCCAGCGCCAAAGGGGACATTACCTACGAGCAGTACTTC	CASAKGDITYEQYF
TRBV11-2	TRBJ1-2	.	TGTGCCAGCAGCCTGGCGGGGTCCCCGCCTTATGGCTACACCTTC	CASSLAGSPPYGYTF
TRBV4-3	TRBJ2-5	TRBD1	TGCGCCAGCAGCCAACAGCCCCCAGGGACAGCCCTTGAGACCCAGTACTTC	CASSQQPPGTALETQYF
TRBV2	TRBJ1-1	.	TGTGCCAGTTACCCTAGGTTGAACACTGAAGCTTTCTTT	CASYPRLNTEAFF
TRBV7-8	TRBJ2-1	TRBD2	TGTGCCAGCAGCTTAGTAACTAGCGGAGACAATGAGCAGTTCTTC	CASSLVTSGDNEQFF
TRBV6-1	TRBJ2-7	.	TGTGCCAGCAGTGAGACTTACTACGAGCAGTACTTC	CASSETYYEQYF
TRBV7-2	TRBJ2-5	.	TGTGCCAGCAGCTTTGATCAGAAGACCCAGTACTTC	CASSFDQKTQYF
TRBV6-5	TRBJ1-1	.	TGTGCCAGCAGTTACTCGAATCAGGGAACTGAAGCTTTCTTT	CASSYSNQGTEAFF
TRBV6-5	TRBJ1-5	TRBD1	TGTGCCAGCAGTTACGACAGGGTTCAGCCCCAGCATTTT	CASSYDRVQPQHF
TRBV19	TRBJ1-3	.	TGTGCCAGTAGTAGAGGAGGCTCTGGAAACACCATATATTTT	CASSRGGSGNTIYF
TRBV11-2	TRBJ2-1	.	TGTGCCAGCAGCCCCGGAGTGGGTTCCTACAATGAGCAGTTCTTC	CASSPGVGSYNEQFF
TRBV9	TRBJ1-2	.	TGTGCCAGCAGCGTAGGAAAAGTCAGGGATACTAACTATGGCTACACCTTC	CASSVGKVRDTNYGYTF
TRBV7-2	TRBJ1-1	TRBD1	TGTGCCAGCAGCTTCCGACAGGGATCGGTTACTGAAGCTTTCTTT	CASSFRQGSVTEAFF
TRBV19	TRBJ1-6	.	TGTGCCAGTAGTTCCGAGGATAAACTCTATAATTCACCCCTCCACTTT	CASSSEDKLYNSPLHF
TRBV2	TRBJ2-2	.	TGTGCCAGCAGTGATCCAAAGACAGGAGCGAACACCGGGGAGCTGTTTTTT	CASSDPKTGANTGELFF
TRBV4-2	TRBJ2-7	.	TGTGCCAGCAGCTCCCGGGACTGGTACTCCTACGAGCAGTACTTC	CASSSRDWYSYEQYF
TRBV7-2	TRBJ2-1	TRBD2	TGTGCCAGCACCCAGGGACTAGCGGGGGTCCATGAGCAGTTCTTC	CASTQGLAGVHEQFF
TRBV19	TRBJ1-1	TRBD1	TGTGCCAGTAGGGGACAGGGGGCTGGCACTGAAGCTTTCTTT	CASRGQGAGTEAFF